These T cell receptor beta chains were read from a single sample in a study of CD8+CD57+ T cells in acquired aplastic anemia. TCRdb reprocessed the reads via MiXCR and lists one record per CDR3 protein. The data contain a few hundred thousand distinct CDR3 sequences, more than 25% of them singletons. Sample: sorted CD4+, CD8+, or CD8+CD57+ T cells (not recorded which) from PBMCs. The receptors here all came from a human donor with aplastic anemia. CDR3s include the opening cysteine and the closing phenylalanine or tryptophan. The order of the fields is V gene, D gene, clone size, J gene, CDR3 protein, CDR3 DNA. D genes are given only for firm matches. Not every row has a clone size; where given, it reads once, few, many or a size class.

v_gene: TRBV20-1
d_gene: NA
abundance: NA
j_gene: TRBJ1-3
CDR3aa: CSEGFRGGNTIYF
CDR3nt: TGCAGTGAAGGATTCCGAGGGGGAAACACCATATATTTT

v_gene: TRBV10-2
d_gene: TRBD1
abundance: many
j_gene: TRBJ1-1
CDR3aa: CASSESHPQGAGEAFF
CDR3nt: TGCGCCAGCAGTGAGTCCCACCCACAGGGGGCGGGTGAAGCTTTCTTT

v_gene: TRBV19
d_gene: TRBD1
abundance: many
j_gene: TRBJ1-5
CDR3aa: CASSHWTGNNQPQHF
CDR3nt: TGTGCCAGTAGCCATTGGACAGGGAATAATCAGCCCCAGCATTTT

v_gene: TRBV4-1
d_gene: NA
abundance: NA
j_gene: TRBJ2-1
CDR3aa: CASSPLGHDEQFF
CDR3nt: TGTGCCAGCAGCCCGCTAGGTCACGATGAGCAGTTCTTC

v_gene: TRBV2
d_gene: NA
abundance: NA
j_gene: TRBJ1-6
CDR3aa: CASKERRANDSPLHF
CDR3nt: TGTGCCAGCAAGGAACGAAGGGCTAATGATTCACCCCTCCACTTT

v_gene: TRBV19
d_gene: NA
abundance: many
j_gene: TRBJ2-7
CDR3aa: CATRGRTDTYEQYF
CDR3nt: TGTGCCACCCGCGGACGGACGGATACCTACGAGCAGTACTTC

v_gene: TRBV7-8
d_gene: NA
abundance: many
j_gene: TRBJ1-2
CDR3aa: CASSPDLYTF
CDR3nt: TGTGCCAGCAGCCCCGATTTATACACCTTC

v_gene: TRBV2
d_gene: NA
abundance: NA
j_gene: TRBJ2-3
CDR3aa: CASSEERRADTQYF
CDR3nt: TGTGCCAGCAGTGAGGAAAGGAGGGCAGATACGCAGTATTTT

v_gene: TRBV6-1
d_gene: NA
abundance: NA
j_gene: TRBJ2-2
CDR3aa: CASSDDNLMDTGELFF
CDR3nt: TGTGCCAGCAGTGATGACAACCTGATGGACACCGGGGAGCTGTTTTTT

v_gene: TRBV2
d_gene: NA
abundance: many
j_gene: TRBJ1-3
CDR3aa: CASRLTSSGNTIYF
CDR3nt: TGTGCCAGCAGACTTACGTCCTCTGGAAACACCATATATTTT

v_gene: TRBV19
d_gene: NA
abundance: many
j_gene: TRBJ1-1
CDR3aa: CASSDKMNTEAFF
CDR3nt: TGTGCCAGTAGTGACAAGATGAACACTGAAGCTTTCTTT

v_gene: TRBV7-2
d_gene: NA
abundance: NA
j_gene: TRBJ1-1
CDR3aa: CASSEYWDTEAFF
CDR3nt: TGTGCCAGCAGTGAATATTGGGACACTGAAGCTTTCTTT

v_gene: TRBV6-1
d_gene: TRBD2
abundance: NA
j_gene: TRBJ2-7
CDR3aa: CASRASGAYEQYF
CDR3nt: TGTGCCAGCCGGGCTAGCGGAGCTTACGAGCAGTACTTC

v_gene: TRBV7-2
d_gene: NA
abundance: NA
j_gene: TRBJ1-1
CDR3aa: CASSLQIMNTEAFF
CDR3nt: TGTGCCAGCAGCTTACAGATTATGAACACTGAAGCTTTCTTT

v_gene: TRBV19
d_gene: TRBD1
abundance: NA
j_gene: TRBJ2-2
CDR3aa: CASSKGQGVRTGELFF
CDR3nt: TGTGCCAGTAGTAAGGGACAGGGGGTTAGGACCGGGGAGCTGTTTTTT

v_gene: TRBV7-6
d_gene: NA
abundance: NA
j_gene: TRBJ2-5
CDR3aa: CASSLLGAETQYF
CDR3nt: TGTGCCAGCAGCTTATTAGGGGCTGAGACCCAGTACTTC

v_gene: TRBV11-2
d_gene: NA
abundance: few
j_gene: TRBJ1-1
CDR3aa: CASSRTTANTEAFF
CDR3nt: TGTGCCAGCAGCCGAACGACAGCGAACACTGAAGCTTTCTTT

v_gene: TRBV3-1
d_gene: NA
abundance: NA
j_gene: TRBJ2-1
CDR3aa: CASSQWDLGDEQFF
CDR3nt: TGTGCCAGCAGCCAATGGGACTTGGGGGATGAGCAGTTCTTC